This TCR beta chain comes out of a study of blood T cell repertoires in COVID-19. Turning to the study itself: PBMCs, B-cell-depleted T cells, or T cells were the source of the cDNA or gDNA that made up the material.

This clone was seen only a few times. Authors' methods: Amplifying reference gene primers gave estimates of nucleated cell counts. Assay: immunoSEQ multiplex PCR; the TCRdb copy retains only in-frame clones and omits some. That table supplies the V and J calls and clone size; D and trimming were determined from the DNA. The sample carries under 350,000 clones, 70% to 90% recorded once. Germline values: CDR1 MGHRA, CDR2 YSYEKL. Trimming stripped 4 bases from V and 2 bases from J, with 18 bases between. CDR3 length: 16 amino acids. The sample comprised peripheral blood. This sequence joins TRBV4-1 and TRBJ2-7; no reliable D call. The sequence was obtained from a man in his late teens or twenties with active or convalescent COVID-19. CDR3 in amino acids: CASSPQVAASPYEQYF. The CDR3 DNA reads TGCGCCAGCAGCCCCCAGGTGGCAGCCTCCCCCTACGAGCAGTACTTC.